A single sample gave rise to the 13 T cell receptor beta chains below, sequenced in a study of T cell repertoires in cytomegalovirus infection. MiXCR, run by TCRdb on the reads, gives a single entry per CDR3 protein. The sample has a few hundred thousand distinct CDR3 sequences, roughly 42% seen once. The antigens of these receptors remain unknown. Source: cultured PBMCs, taken from culture after CMV antigen stimulation. The receptor set was obtained from a human donor in good health (CMV status not recorded). Some clones in this sample may be carry-over from other donors' samples.

The rearrangement uses TRBV6-1 and TRBJ2-5; 14 nucleotides align to TRBD2. CDR3 size: 17 residues. Trimming cost V 7 bases and J 0 bases; bases outside gene matches: 7. Germline V gene sequence: CDR1 MNHNS, CDR2 SASEGT. CDR3 loop: CASKRLAGGGYQETQYF. CDR3 DNA: TGTGCCAGCAAACGACTAGCGGGGGGGGGGTACCAAGAGACCCAGTACTTC.

This clonotype appeared many times. The chain links TRBV7-2 to TRBJ2-3, with D possibly being TRBD2 (6 bases). CDR3 length: 16 residues. The ends were cut back, 3 bases at V and 0 bases at J, with 13 bases in the middle. Germline values: CDR1 SGHTA, CDR2 FQGNSA. The CDR3 bases are TGTGCCAGCAGCTTGAGGAGGGCCGGGAGCACAGATACGCAGTATTTT. Its protein product is CASSLRRAGSTDTQYF.

This clonotype has a handful of counts. This rearrangement joins TRBV6-1 to TRBJ1-1, with 9 bases aligning to TRBD1. There are 14 residues in the CDR3. Germline V gene sequence: CDR1 MNHNS, CDR2 SASEGT. Unmatched junction bases numbered 3, after V lost 4 bases and J lost 3 bases. The CDR3 DNA reads TGTGCCAGCAGTGTTTGGACAGGGGACACTGAAGCTTTCTTT. The encoded protein is CASSVWTGDTEAFF.

This clonotype has a handful of counts. V is TRBV7-2 and J is TRBJ2-3; D gene ambiguous. Germline CDR1 and CDR2: SGHTA and FQGNSA. The CDR3 length is 13 residues. V was clipped by 0 bases and J by 4 bases, with 5 bases between them. The chain's CDR3 is CASSLAFADTQYF. CDR3 DNA sequence: TGTGCCAGCAGCTTAGCGTTCGCAGATACGCAGTATTTT.

The chain uses TRBV12-3 or TRBV12-4 and TRBJ2-3, with D uncertain. The V and J ends lost 1 base and 3 bases respectively, with 14 bases between them. This CDR3 comprises 16 residues. The CDR3 DNA is TGTGCCAGCAGTTTAGGGTGGGGTTCTAGGACAGATACGCAGTATTTT. Its translation is CASSLGWGSRTDTQYF.

The chain employs TRBV27 and TRBJ2-1; D gene ambiguous. The germline V and J ends were trimmed by 5 bases and 1 base, with 6 bases remaining between them. The CDR3 runs 13 residues. The germline V gene has CDR1 MNHEY and CDR2 SMNVEV (reference sequence). Written as DNA, the CDR3 is TGTGCCAGCAGTCGGGTTTCCTACAATGAGCAGTTCTTC. The encoded protein is CASSRVSYNEQFF.

This chain connects TRBV7-2 to TRBJ2-7, with no clear D. The V end was cut by 5 bases, the J end by 1 base, with 12 bases between. The CDR3 runs to 14 residues. Germline lookup yields CDR1 SGHTA and CDR2 FQGNSA. This CDR3 reads CTSSPKDQSYEQYF. CDR3 coding DNA: TGTACCAGCAGCCCGAAGGACCAGTCCTACGAGCAGTACTTC. Supplemented by reference TRBV7-2 and TRBJ2-7, the full variable domain reads GAGVSQSPSNKVTEKGKDVELRCDPISGHTALYWYRQSLGQGLEFLIYFQGNSAPDKSGLPSDRFSAERTGGSVSTLTIQRTQQEDSAVYLCTSSPKDQSYEQYFGPGTRLTVT.

The genes are TRBV7-6 and TRBJ1-1, with no clear D. The CDR3 length is 15 residues. CDR1 and CDR2 (germline): SGHVS, FNYEAQ. V was shortened by 2 bases and J by 0 bases, with 10 bases between the two germline ends. DNA for the CDR3: TGTGCCAGCAGCTTACTTCGCCAGATGAACACTGAAGCTTTCTTT. Translated, it gives CASSLLRQMNTEAFF.

The rearrangement links TRBV10-3 to TRBJ2-6; D possibly corresponds to TRBD1 (6 bases). Germline assignment: CDR1 ENHRY and CDR2 SYGVKD. The CDR3 extends over 16 amino acids. Trimming removed 3 bases from V and 4 bases from J, with 13 bases in between. CDR3 amino acids: CAISDNRERGANVLTF. For the CDR3, the DNA is TGTGCCATCAGTGACAACAGGGAGCGAGGGGCCAACGTCCTGACTTTC.

The chain is built from TRBV6-2 or TRBV6-3 and TRBJ1-5, with 9 nucleotides matching TRBD1. This CDR3 has 16 amino acids. The germline CDR1 and CDR2 sequences are MNHEY and SVGEGT. V lost 7 bases and J lost 4; bases outside the gene matches: 11. CDR3 DNA sequence: TGTGCCAGCACCCCCGGGGACAGGGATTGGAATCAGCCCCAGCATTTT. Its translation: CASTPGDRDWNQPQHF.

The table lists this clonotype with a few counts. This chain joins TRBV7-2 and TRBJ2-3, with 9 bases fitting TRBD2. This CDR3 spans 17 amino acids. Germline CDR1 SGHTA, CDR2 FQGNSA. The ends lost 2 bases at V and 2 bases at J; junction bases unmatched: 8. The CDR3: CASSLKLAGPFTDTQYF. DNA for the CDR3: TGTGCCAGCAGCTTAAAGCTAGCGGGACCATTCACAGATACGCAGTATTTT.

In its sample, this clonotype was seen many times. V gene TRBV7-2 combines with J gene TRBJ2-1, with D tentatively TRBD1 (6 bases). Per germline, CDR1 SGHTA and CDR2 FQGNSA. This CDR3 is built from 16 residues. Trimming removed 4 bases from V and 4 bases from J, with 17 bases in between. The CDR3 loop is CASSSYPGTMYNEQFF. The CDR3 DNA reads as TGTGCCAGCAGCTCCTACCCCGGGACAATGTACAATGAGCAGTTCTTC.

This clonotype was detected only a few times. This chain joins TRBV7-9 and TRBJ2-1, with 14 nucleotides matching TRBD2. V shed 8 bases, J shed 8 bases, and the junction held 8 bases outside the gene matches. The length of the CDR3 is 15 residues. From germline, CDR1 is SEHNR and CDR2 FQNEAQ (reference sequence). The DNA of the CDR3 is TGTGCCAGCGCCACCGGGACTAGCGGGAGTGATGAGCAGTTCTTC. Protein product: CASATGTSGSDEQFF.